Shown below are 18 T cell receptor beta chains from a single sample sequenced in a study of chemoradiotherapy in HPV16-positive cancers. Only in-frame clones appear in the TCRdb table, and some are missing; sequencing was by immunoSEQ multiplex PCR. The sample lists just over 7,500 clones, approximately 83% occurring once. Source: blood, taken from a patient who underwent chemoradiotherapy. The receptor source for this set is a human donor with HPV-associated anogenital cancer.

The DNA for the CDR3 is TGTGCCAGCAGCGAGCTGGGTGAAAAACTGTTTTTT. Translating it yields CASSELGEKLFF. The chain uses TRBV9 and TRBJ1-4; D not certain. CDR1 SGDLS and CDR2 YYNGEE come from the germline V gene. The CDR3 consists of 12 residues. The V end was cut by 3 bases, the J end by 7 bases, with 7 bases between.

The chain recombines TRBV13 with TRBJ2-6, with TRBD1 matching over 7 bases. V lost 4 bases and J lost 0; bases outside the gene matches: 15. The CDR3 has 20 amino acids. CDR1 and CDR2 (germline): PRHDT, FYEKMQ (reference sequence). The CDR3 is CASSSDRVPGLSSGANVLTF. CDR3 coding DNA: TGTGCCAGCAGCTCAGACAGGGTCCCCGGCCTAAGCTCTGGGGCCAACGTCCTGACTTTC. Combining the CDR3 with reference TRBV13 and TRBJ2-6 gives the whole variable domain AAGVIQSPRHLIKEKRETATLKCYPIPRHDTVYWYQQGPGQDPQFLISFYEKMQSDKGSIPDRFSAQQFSDYHSELNMSSLELGDSALYFCASSSDRVPGLSSGANVLTFGAGSRLTVL.

The rearrangement links TRBV7-9 to TRBJ2-3; tentatively, D is TRBD1 or TRBD2 (5 bases each). Trimming stripped 4 bases from V and 6 bases from J, with 14 bases between. CDR3 length equals 14 residues. Per germline, CDR1 SEHNR and CDR2 FQNEAQ (reference sequence). CDR3 in amino acids: CASSSQLAGDTQYF. The CDR3 DNA sequence: TGTGCCAGCAGCTCCCAGCTAGCAGGGGATACGCAGTATTTT.

The chain employs TRBV7-2 and TRBJ1-2; TRBD1 might be the D (5 bases). CDR1 and CDR2 (germline): SGHTA, FQGNSA. Trimming stripped 3 bases from V and 2 bases from J, with 13 bases between. The CDR3 runs to 15 residues. For the CDR3, the DNA is TGTGCCAGCAGCTTCGGGGGGAGAACCAACTATGGCTACACCTTC. Translating it yields CASSFGGRTNYGYTF.

The J gene is TRBJ2-1, the V gene TRBV19; TRBD1 matches 10 bases. Germline-derived CDR1 and CDR2 are LNHDA and SQIVND (reference sequence). V shed 6 bases, J shed 2 bases, and the junction held 10 bases outside the gene matches. The CDR3 consists of 17 residues. The DNA for the CDR3 is TGTGCCAGTAGCCGAAATAAAGGGACAGGGGCCTACAATGAGCAGTTCTTC. Translated, it gives CASSRNKGTGAYNEQFF.

The rearrangement uses TRBV27 and TRBJ2-7; weak D call: TRBD1 (6 bases). The germline gives CDR1 MNHEY, CDR2 SMNVEV (reference sequence). Deletions cut 9 bases from V and 0 bases from J, with 18 bases between. This CDR3 comprises 15 residues. This CDR3 is CASSPTGPSSYEQYF. The CDR3 nucleotides are TGTGCCAGTTCCCCTACAGGGCCCAGCTCCTACGAGCAGTACTTC.

This clone was detected only once. The chain combines TRBV7-8 with TRBJ2-3; D is undetermined. The ends were cut back, 1 base at V and 1 base at J, with 12 bases in the middle. The CDR3 covers 16 residues. Germline CDR1 reads SGHVS; CDR2 reads FQNEAQ. The CDR3 reads CASSLGPSPGTDTQYF. The CDR3 DNA follows: TGTGCCAGCAGCTTAGGTCCCTCCCCCGGCACAGATACGCAGTATTTT.

The chain is built from TRBV6-4 and TRBJ2-1; 10 bases are a match to TRBD2. Germline V lookup: CDR1 MRHNA, CDR2 SNTAGT. The CDR3 covers 15 residues. V lost 4 bases and J lost 5; bases outside the gene matches: 5. The CDR3 reads CASSVGSGGDNEQFF. CDR3 in DNA: TGTGCCAGCAGTGTCGGGAGCGGGGGGGACAATGAGCAGTTCTTC.

This chain uses TRBV5-1 with TRBJ2-2; D possibly uses TRBD1 or TRBD2 (5 bases each). The CDR3 loop spans 14 amino acids. Per the germline V gene, CDR1 is SGHRS and CDR2 is YFSETQ. Trimming took 2 bases from V and 7 from J, leaving 12 bases between them. CDR3 DNA: TGCGCCAGCAGCTTAGTGGGGGAAGACGGGGAGCTGTTTTTT. Amino acid sequence: CASSLVGEDGELFF.

The chain has TRBV11-1 and TRBJ2-5; 9 bases agree with TRBD1. Germline V gene lookup returns CDR1 SGHAT and CDR2 FQDESV (reference sequence). The CDR3 consists of 14 residues. The trim removed 5 bases at V and 2 bases at J, leaving 3 bases unmatched. The CDR3 is CASSRDRVQETQYF. For the CDR3, the DNA is TGTGCCAGCAGCCGGGACAGGGTGCAAGAGACCCAGTACTTC.

The chain uses TRBV28 and TRBJ2-3, with D unclear. The V end lost 3 bases, the J end lost 0 bases, and 7 bases lay between the germline ends. The CDR3 has 14 residues. CDR1 and CDR2 (germline): MDHEN, SYDVKM. CDR3 DNA: TGTGCCAGCAGTTTCCAGGCTAGCACAGATACGCAGTATTTT. This translates into CASSFQASTDTQYF.

In this sample, this clone turned up once. This chain uses TRBV19 with TRBJ1-2; D possibly corresponds to TRBD1 (5 bases). V was pared by 0 bases and J by 0 bases, with 14 bases between. The CDR3 extends over 17 amino acids. Germline V gene sequence: CDR1 LNHDA, CDR2 SQIVND (reference sequence). CDR3 loop: CASSIEARDRPNYGYTF. CDR3 sequence (DNA): TGTGCCAGTAGTATAGAAGCTCGGGACCGGCCTAACTATGGCTACACCTTC.

This clone was seen more than once but under ten times. The chain couples TRBV9 to TRBJ2-1; 8 bases line up with TRBD1. This CDR3 is 15 amino acids long. Per germline, CDR1 SGDLS and CDR2 YYNGEE. V gave up 3 bases and J gave up 8 bases; unmatched junction bases: 10. CDR3 amino acids: CASSGGTGAGDEQFF. DNA of the CDR3: TGTGCCAGCAGCGGGGGGACAGGCGCCGGAGATGAGCAGTTCTTC.

This clone occurred a few times. The chain has TRBV10-3 and TRBJ1-1; D unclear. CDR1 and CDR2 (germline): ENHRY, SYGVKD. CDR3 length equals 14 residues. Deletions cut 1 base from V and 1 base from J, with 7 bases between. The DNA for the CDR3 is TGTGCCATCAGTGAGTTAGGGCAGAACACTGAAGCTTTCTTT. Translated, it gives CAISELGQNTEAFF.

The chain couples TRBV6-4 to TRBJ1-2; D is perhaps TRBD1 (6 bases). This CDR3 contains 13 residues. Trimming removed 5 bases from V and 6 bases from J, with 13 bases in between. Germline assignment: CDR1 MRHNA and CDR2 SNTAGT. This CDR3 reads CASSHGQYHGYTF. As DNA, the CDR3 is TGTGCCAGCAGTCACGGACAGTACCATGGCTACACCTTC.

This chain uses TRBV7-8 with TRBJ1-2; D is undetermined. The V and J ends lost 5 bases and 2 bases respectively, with 15 bases between them. The length of the CDR3 is 15 residues. Germline assignment: CDR1 SGHVS and CDR2 FQNEAQ. The CDR3 sequence is CASSASRRENYGYTF. The CDR3 region has the DNA TGTGCCAGCAGCGCAAGCAGGAGGGAAAACTATGGCTACACCTTC.

By sample fraction, this clone is large. The rearrangement links TRBV27 to TRBJ2-7; TRBD2 agrees at 7 bases. The CDR3 spans 15 residues. The germline V gene has CDR1 MNHEY and CDR2 SMNVEV (reference sequence). V trimming: 6 bases; J trimming: 3 bases; junction bases outside the gene matches: 11. The CDR3 DNA reads as TGTGCCAGCAGATATGGGGGGGGTCCCATCTACGAGCAGTACTTC. It yields the protein CASRYGGGPIYEQYF.

The chain has TRBV7-9 and TRBJ2-2; D ambiguous. V dropped 0 bases and J dropped 3 bases, with 8 bases sitting between them. The CDR3 extends over 15 amino acids. Germline CDR1 and CDR2: SEHNR and FQNEAQ (reference sequence). CDR3: CASSLAQRYTGELFF. The CDR3 bases are TGTGCCAGCAGCTTAGCGCAGAGGTACACCGGGGAGCTGTTTTTT.